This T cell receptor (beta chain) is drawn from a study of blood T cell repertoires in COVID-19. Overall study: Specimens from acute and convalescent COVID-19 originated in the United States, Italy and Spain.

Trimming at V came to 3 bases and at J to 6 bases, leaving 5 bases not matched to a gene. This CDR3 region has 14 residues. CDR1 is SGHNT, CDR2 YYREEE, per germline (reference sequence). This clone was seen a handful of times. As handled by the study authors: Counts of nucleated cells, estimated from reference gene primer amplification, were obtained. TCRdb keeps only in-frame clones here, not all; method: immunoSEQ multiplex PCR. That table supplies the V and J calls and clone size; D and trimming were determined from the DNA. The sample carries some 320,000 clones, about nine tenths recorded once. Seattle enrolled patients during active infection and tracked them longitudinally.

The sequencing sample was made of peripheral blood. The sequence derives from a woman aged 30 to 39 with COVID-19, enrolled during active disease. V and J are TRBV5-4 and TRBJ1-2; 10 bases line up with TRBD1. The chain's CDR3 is CASSSLTGGNGYTF. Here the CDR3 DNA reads TGTGCCAGCAGCTCGTTGACAGGGGGCAATGGCTACACCTTC.